The clone carrying this T cell receptor beta chain was counted ten times or more. The antigen is undetermined. The sample belongs to a study of breast tumors, draining lymph nodes, adjacent tissues. TCRdb itself ran the multiplex PCR reads through MiXCR, one entry per CDR3 protein. This table holds 250,000 or so distinct CDR3 sequences, around 30% found once. The study, taken as a whole, reports: That most tumor T cells come from lymph nodes remained unproven. Tumor repertoires ranked between lymph nodes and nontumor tissue in diversity, with V and J gene preferences. Tumor and nontumor repertoires were significantly more similar in luminal-like than in basal-like breast cancer.

Axillary draining lymph nodes of breast cancer patients supplied the node samples. Trimming took off 0 bases at V and 7 bases at J, with 16 bases between the two ends. CDR3 size: 15 residues. Germline CDR1 and CDR2: LGHNA and YSLEER. The rearrangement uses TRBV4-3 and TRBJ2-7; the D gene is possibly TRBD2 (6 bases). The receptor's source is a female donor with breast cancer. Some clones in this sample may be carry-over from other donors' samples. Input material: axillary lymph node tissue. CDR3: CASSQEPAGTGEQYF. The CDR3 nucleotides read TGCGCCAGCAGCCAAGAGCCAGCGGGTACCGGTGAGCAGTACTTC.